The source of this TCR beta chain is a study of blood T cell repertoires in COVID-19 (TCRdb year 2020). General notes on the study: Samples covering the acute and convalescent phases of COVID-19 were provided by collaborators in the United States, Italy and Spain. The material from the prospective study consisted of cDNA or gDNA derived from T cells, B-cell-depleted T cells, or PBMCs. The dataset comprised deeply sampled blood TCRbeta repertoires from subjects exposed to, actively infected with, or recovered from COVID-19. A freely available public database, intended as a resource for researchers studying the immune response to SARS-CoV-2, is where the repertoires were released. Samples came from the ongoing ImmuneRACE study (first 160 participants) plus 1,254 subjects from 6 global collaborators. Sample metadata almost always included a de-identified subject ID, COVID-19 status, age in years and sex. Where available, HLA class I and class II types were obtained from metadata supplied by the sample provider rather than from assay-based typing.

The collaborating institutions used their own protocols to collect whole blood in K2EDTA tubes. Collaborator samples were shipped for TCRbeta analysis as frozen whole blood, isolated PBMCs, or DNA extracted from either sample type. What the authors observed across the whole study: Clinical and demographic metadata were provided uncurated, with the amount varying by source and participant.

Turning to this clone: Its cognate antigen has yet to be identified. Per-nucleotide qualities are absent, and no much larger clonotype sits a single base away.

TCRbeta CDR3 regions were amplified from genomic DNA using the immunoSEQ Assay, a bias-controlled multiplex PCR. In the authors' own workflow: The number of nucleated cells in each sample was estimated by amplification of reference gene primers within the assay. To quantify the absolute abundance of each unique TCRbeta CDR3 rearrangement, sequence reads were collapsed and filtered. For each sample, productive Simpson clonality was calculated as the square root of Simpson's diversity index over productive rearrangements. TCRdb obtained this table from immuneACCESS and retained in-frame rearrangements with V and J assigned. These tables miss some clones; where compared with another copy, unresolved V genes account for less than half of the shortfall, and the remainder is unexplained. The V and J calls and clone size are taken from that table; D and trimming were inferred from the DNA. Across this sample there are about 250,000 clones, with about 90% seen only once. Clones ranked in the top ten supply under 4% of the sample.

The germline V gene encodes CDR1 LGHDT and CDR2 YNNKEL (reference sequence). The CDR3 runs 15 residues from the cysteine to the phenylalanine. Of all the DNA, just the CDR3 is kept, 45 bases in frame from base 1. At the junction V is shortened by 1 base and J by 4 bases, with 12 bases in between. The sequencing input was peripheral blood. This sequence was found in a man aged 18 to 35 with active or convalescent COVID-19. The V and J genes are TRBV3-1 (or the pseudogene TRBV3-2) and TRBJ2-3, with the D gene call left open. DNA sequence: TGTGCCAGCAGCCAAGTTTGGCGGAGCGCAGATACGCAGTATTTT. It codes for CASSQVWRSADTQYF.